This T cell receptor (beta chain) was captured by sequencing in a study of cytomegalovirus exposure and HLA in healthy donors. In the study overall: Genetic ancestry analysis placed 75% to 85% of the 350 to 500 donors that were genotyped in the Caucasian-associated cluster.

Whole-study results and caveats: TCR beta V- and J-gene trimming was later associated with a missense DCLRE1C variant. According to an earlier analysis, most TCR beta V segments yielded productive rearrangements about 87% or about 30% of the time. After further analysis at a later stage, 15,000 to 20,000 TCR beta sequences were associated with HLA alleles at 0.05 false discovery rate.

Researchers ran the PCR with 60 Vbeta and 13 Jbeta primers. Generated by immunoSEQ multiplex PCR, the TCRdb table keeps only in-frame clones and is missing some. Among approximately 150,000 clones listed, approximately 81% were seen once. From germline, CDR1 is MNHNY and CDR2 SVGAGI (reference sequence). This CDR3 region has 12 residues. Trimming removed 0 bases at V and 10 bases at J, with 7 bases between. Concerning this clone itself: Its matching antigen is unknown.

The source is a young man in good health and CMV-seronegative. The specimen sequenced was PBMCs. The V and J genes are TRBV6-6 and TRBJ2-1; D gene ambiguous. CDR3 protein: CASSYSAQEQFF. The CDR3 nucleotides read TGTGCCAGCAGTTACTCGGCACAGGAGCAGTTCTTC.